This TCR beta chain was identified during a study of blood T cell repertoires in COVID-19 (TCRdb year 2020). A note on the overall study: Samples covering the acute and convalescent phases of COVID-19 were provided by collaborators in the United States, Italy and Spain. A freely available public database, intended as a resource for researchers studying the immune response to SARS-CoV-2, is where the repertoires were released. Sample metadata almost always included a de-identified subject ID, COVID-19 status, age in years and sex. The dataset comprised deeply sampled blood TCRbeta repertoires from subjects exposed to, actively infected with, or recovered from COVID-19. HLA class I and class II types, where available, came from metadata supplied by the sample provider rather than from assay-based typing. Samples came from the ongoing ImmuneRACE study (first 160 participants) plus 1,254 subjects from 6 global collaborators. The material from the prospective study consisted of cDNA or gDNA derived from T cells, B-cell-depleted T cells, or PBMCs. The paper's findings and limits, for the study overall: The amount of clinical and demographic metadata varied by source and participant and was provided uncurated.

From the cysteine up to the phenylalanine, the CDR3 has a length of 14 residues. Just the 42-base CDR3 DNA is kept, in frame starting at base 1. V is shortened by 7 bases, J by 3 bases, and the region joining them spans 13 bases. From a lookup of the germline V gene, CDR1 and CDR2 are MNHEY and SVGAGI. A few counts support this clone. This clone's antigen is unknown. Base quality data are lacking; no much larger clone is found one base away. Enrolling through a virtual design, the prospective study's participants ranged in age from roughly 18 to 95 years and lived across roughly 24 United States geographic areas. In the prospective study, participants were assigned to cohorts based on the clinical history participants reported in a screening survey and a study questionnaire. For ImmuneRACE Cohort 3, a participant was defined as recovered based on two consecutive negative NP/OP PCR tests, clearance by a healthcare professional, or resolution of symptoms. Mobile phlebotomists in the prospective study collected whole blood, serum and a nasopharyngeal or oropharyngeal swab from every participant. Over an approximately two-month period, participants in the prospective study had the option of providing additional blood draws and questionnaires. Before DNA extraction, blood samples from the prospective study were shipped at room temperature or frozen.

The immunoSEQ Assay, a bias-controlled multiplex PCR, was used to amplify TCRbeta CDR3 regions from genomic DNA. The source study handled its data this way. The number of nucleated cells in each sample was estimated by amplification of reference gene primers within the assay. To quantify the absolute abundance of each unique TCRbeta CDR3 rearrangement, sequence reads were collapsed and filtered. For each sample, productive Simpson clonality was calculated as the square root of Simpson's diversity index across productive rearrangements. The table was pulled from immuneACCESS by TCRdb, which kept in-frame rearrangements only. Such tables lose some clones; where checked, under half of the loss comes from unresolved V genes, and the rest has no known cause. V and J calls and clone size are copied from that table; D and trimming were computed from the DNA. The sample records about 400,000 clones, 85% to 90% of which are singletons. Less than 2% of the sample is in the top ten clones.

The sequenced sample was PBMCs or T cells enriched from blood (not recorded which). This chain joins TRBV6-5 to TRBJ2-1, and possibly TRBD2, on 5 matching bases. This TCR came from a woman in her twenties or thirties who had recovered from COVID-19. For the CDR3, the sequence is CASNPGMGYNEQFF. The sequenced DNA is TGTGCCAGCAACCCGGGAATGGGCTACAATGAGCAGTTCTTC.